What follows are 10 T cell receptor beta chains derived from one specimen sequenced in a study of T cell changes during pregnancy in multiple sclerosis. Using immunoSEQ multiplex PCR, the repertoire was profiled, and TCRdb retains in-frame clones only, with some absent. The table shows 50,000 to 65,000 clones, with about 94% occurring only once. The sequencing used CD8+ T cells from peripheral blood mononuclear cells, collected in the second trimester of pregnancy. These receptors were obtained from a female donor with multiple sclerosis, enrolled in a pregnancy study.

This chain connects TRBV28 to TRBJ1-1; 7 nucleotides align to TRBD1. The CDR3 has 14 amino acids. With 3 bases clipped from V and 5 bases from J, the junction kept 6 bases outside the gene matches. Germline V gene data show CDR1 as MDHEN and CDR2 as SYDVKM. CDR3 in DNA: TGTGCCAGCAGTTTCGAGGGGGCAGGTACTGAAGCTTTCTTT. Translating it yields CASSFEGAGTEAFF.

The V and J genes are TRBV5-1 and TRBJ2-7; 9 nucleotides align to TRBD2. CDR1 and CDR2 from the germline V gene are SGHRS and YFSETQ. Trimming cost V 4 bases and J 5 bases; bases outside gene matches: 7. The CDR3 spans 14 residues. CDR3 DNA sequence: TGCGCCAGCAGCAGCGGGTGGACTAGCGACGAGCAGTACTTC. Residues: CASSSGWTSDEQYF.

The rearrangement links TRBV29-1 to TRBJ2-7; D is undetermined. The length of the CDR3 is 16 residues. V lost 2 bases and J 0 bases, leaving 17 bases between the germline ends. Germline assignment: CDR1 SQVTM and CDR2 ANQGSEA. CDR3 nucleotides: TGCAGCGTTGAACTCCGTCGCGGTCCGAGCTCCTACGAGCAGTACTTC. Encoded protein: CSVELRRGPSSYEQYF.

The V and J genes are TRBV27 and TRBJ2-7, with a tentative D call TRBD2 (5 bases). This CDR3 region has 12 residues. V gave up 8 bases and J gave up 4 bases, with 12 bases separating them. The germline gives CDR1 MNHEY, CDR2 SMNVEV (reference sequence). Here the CDR3 DNA reads TGTGCCAGCGGTCAGCGGAAGTACGAGCAGTACTTC. This gives the protein CASGQRKYEQYF.

This rearrangement joins TRBV9 to TRBJ2-7; 7 bases match TRBD1. The germline V gene encodes CDR1 SGDLS and CDR2 YYNGEE. The CDR3 is made up of 14 amino acids. Trimming removed 3 bases from V and 4 bases from J; junction bases left unmatched: 7. In nucleotides, the CDR3 is TGTGCCAGCAGCGCCGACAGGGAAGGGTACGAGCAGTACTTC. Residues: CASSADREGYEQYF.

The rearrangement joins TRBV29-1 to TRBJ1-1, with D possibly TRBD1 on 5 matching bases. In germline, CDR1 is SQVTM, CDR2 ANQGSEA. V lost 6 bases and J 5 bases, leaving 16 bases between the germline ends. The CDR3 runs to 13 residues. The CDR3 sequence is CSVEDTMRTEAFF. The CDR3 DNA is TGCAGCGTAGAGGACACTATGAGGACTGAAGCTTTCTTT.

This clone was found a few times. The chain uses TRBV12-5 and TRBJ1-1, with 7 bases that match TRBD1. The J segment lost 4 bases and the V segment lost 1 base, leaving 6 bases of the junction unmatched. Germline-derived CDR1 and CDR2 are LGHNT and FRNRAP. The CDR3 is 15 amino acids. CDR3: CASGLGQGESTEAFF. The CDR3 nucleotides are TGTGCTAGTGGTTTGGGACAGGGTGAGAGCACTGAAGCTTTCTTT.

The chain employs TRBV5-6 and TRBJ2-5, with 8 bases lining up with TRBD2. The CDR3 sequence is 14 residues long. V lost 4 bases to trimming and J lost 5 bases; unmatched junction nucleotides: 7. Germline CDR1 reads SGHDT; CDR2 reads YYEEEE. The CDR3 DNA reads TGTGCCAGCAGCCCGACTAGCGATCTGGAGACCCAGTACTTC. This encodes CASSPTSDLETQYF.

CDR3 loop: CASSLFSGNEQFF. The CDR3 DNA reads TGTGCCAGCAGCTTATTTAGCGGGAATGAGCAGTTCTTC. The chain links TRBV7-8 to TRBJ2-1; TRBD2 matches at 7 bases. V dropped 2 bases and J dropped 7; count of bases not matched to a gene: 2. CDR1 is SGHVS, CDR2 FQNEAQ, per germline. This CDR3 has 13 amino acids.

This chain links TRBV7-8 with TRBJ2-1, with D uncertain. The CDR3 contains 13 residues. Germline CDR1 reads SGHVS; CDR2 reads FQNEAQ. Trimming removed 4 bases from V and 0 bases from J, with 4 bases in between. CDR3 DNA: TGTGCCAGCAGCTCCCGCTCCTACAATGAGCAGTTCTTC. Translated: CASSSRSYNEQFF.